Listed below are T cell receptor beta chains from one sample, sequenced in a study of cytomegalovirus exposure and HLA in healthy donors. Repertoires were generated with immunoSEQ multiplex PCR, while TCRdb's copy carries only in-frame clones and drops some. The table shows under 250,000 clones, with roughly four fifths occurring only once. The sequenced sample consisted of PBMCs. All receptors derive from a woman in her forties or fifties in good health and CMV-seropositive. CDR3s include the opening cysteine and the closing phenylalanine or tryptophan. Fields, in order: D gene, clone size, V gene, J gene, CDR3 protein, CDR3 DNA. D genes are given only for firm matches. A clone size is listed for some rows: how often the clone was seen (once, few, many), or a class if it is expanded.

d_call: -
clone_size: -
v_call: TRBV9
j_call: TRBJ2-1
cdr3_aa: CASSVTGYGVNEQFF
cdr3_nt: TGTGCCAGCAGCGTTACAGGGTACGGGGTCAATGAGCAGTTCTTC

d_call: TRBD2
clone_size: -
v_call: TRBV5-1
j_call: TRBJ2-7
cdr3_aa: CASSNRLAESYEQYF
cdr3_nt: TGCGCCAGCAGCAACCGACTAGCGGAAAGCTACGAGCAGTACTTC

d_call: -
clone_size: -
v_call: TRBV30
j_call: TRBJ2-7
cdr3_aa: CAWAGYTYRVQYF
cdr3_nt: TGTGCCTGGGCAGGGTACACCTACCGTGTGCAGTACTTC

d_call: -
clone_size: -
v_call: TRBV5-5
j_call: TRBJ1-5
cdr3_aa: CASSLQGDQPQHF
cdr3_nt: TGTGCCAGCAGCTTACAGGGAGATCAGCCCCAGCATTTT

d_call: -
clone_size: -
v_call: TRBV7-6
j_call: TRBJ2-7
cdr3_aa: CASSLGRRNSYEQYF
cdr3_nt: TGTGCCAGCAGCTTAGGTCGGAGAAACTCCTACGAGCAGTACTTC

d_call: TRBD1
clone_size: -
v_call: TRBV5-4
j_call: TRBJ1-4
cdr3_aa: CASSAGTGSGEKLFF
cdr3_nt: TGTGCCAGCAGCGCCGGGACAGGGAGCGGTGAAAAACTGTTTTTT

d_call: TRBD2
clone_size: once
v_call: TRBV6-6
j_call: TRBJ2-5
cdr3_aa: CAAGGGFRRETQYF
cdr3_nt: TGTGCAGCGGGGGGCGGGTTTCGCAGGGAGACCCAGTACTTC

d_call: -
clone_size: -
v_call: TRBV28
j_call: TRBJ1-2
cdr3_aa: CASTPNGRGSYGYTF
cdr3_nt: TGTGCCAGCACCCCGAACGGGAGGGGATCCTATGGCTACACCTTC

d_call: -
clone_size: few
v_call: TRBV6-5
j_call: TRBJ1-5
cdr3_aa: CASTTLGGLNQPQHF
cdr3_nt: TGTGCCAGCACAACACTAGGGGGTTTAAATCAGCCCCAGCATTTT

d_call: -
clone_size: -
v_call: TRBV6-5
j_call: TRBJ1-2
cdr3_aa: CASSRDWFYGYTF
cdr3_nt: TGTGCCAGCAGCCGTGACTGGTTCTATGGCTACACCTTC

d_call: TRBD1
clone_size: -
v_call: TRBV10-1
j_call: TRBJ1-5
cdr3_aa: CASRGGTGNQPQHF
cdr3_nt: TGCGCCAGCAGAGGAGGGACAGGCAATCAGCCCCAGCATTTT

d_call: TRBD1
clone_size: -
v_call: TRBV19
j_call: TRBJ1-2
cdr3_aa: CASSIGTGLRYSGYTF
cdr3_nt: TGTGCCAGTAGTATAGGGACAGGCCTCCGGTACTCTGGCTACACCTTC

d_call: TRBD1
clone_size: -
v_call: TRBV9
j_call: TRBJ2-7
cdr3_aa: CASSVQGAPYEQYF
cdr3_nt: TGTGCCAGCAGCGTTCAGGGGGCGCCCTACGAGCAGTACTTC

d_call: -
clone_size: -
v_call: TRBV5-1
j_call: TRBJ2-3
cdr3_aa: CASSLDFNTDTQYF
cdr3_nt: TGCGCCAGCAGCTTAGACTTTAACACAGATACGCAGTATTTT

d_call: -
clone_size: -
v_call: TRBV15
j_call: TRBJ1-6
cdr3_aa: CATSSFIGGSPLHF
cdr3_nt: TGTGCCACCAGCAGTTTCATAGGGGGTTCACCCCTCCACTTT

d_call: TRBD2
clone_size: -
v_call: TRBV5-4
j_call: TRBJ2-3
cdr3_aa: CASSATSAPGNTQYF
cdr3_nt: TGTGCCAGCAGCGCCACTAGCGCTCCTGGAAATACGCAGTATTTT

d_call: -
clone_size: once
v_call: TRBV5-1
j_call: TRBJ2-2
cdr3_aa: CASSLVPVNTGELFF
cdr3_nt: TGCGCCAGCAGCTTGGTTCCGGTTAACACCGGGGAGCTGTTTTTT

d_call: -
clone_size: -
v_call: TRBV5-1
j_call: TRBJ2-3
cdr3_aa: CASSIVRQTQYF
cdr3_nt: TGCGCCAGCAGCATCGTCCGACAAACGCAGTATTTT

d_call: -
clone_size: -
v_call: TRBV15
j_call: TRBJ2-7
cdr3_aa: CATSNSKGVPYEQYF
cdr3_nt: TGTGCCACCAGCAATAGTAAGGGGGTGCCCTACGAGCAGTACTTC

d_call: -
clone_size: -
v_call: TRBV30
j_call: TRBJ2-2
cdr3_aa: CAWSLLPGRATGELFF
cdr3_nt: TGTGCCTGGAGCCTACTCCCCGGCAGGGCCACCGGGGAGCTGTTTTTT

d_call: TRBD1
clone_size: -
v_call: TRBV6-1
j_call: TRBJ1-1
cdr3_aa: CASSWDSFSEAFF
cdr3_nt: TGTGCCAGCAGTTGGGACAGTTTCTCTGAAGCTTTCTTT

d_call: TRBD1
clone_size: few
v_call: TRBV19
j_call: TRBJ2-1
cdr3_aa: CASRPTGSNEQFF
cdr3_nt: TGTGCCAGTAGACCGACAGGGTCCAATGAGCAGTTCTTC

d_call: TRBD1
clone_size: -
v_call: TRBV7-2
j_call: TRBJ2-5
cdr3_aa: CASSLSGQGETQYF
cdr3_nt: TGTGCCAGCAGCTTAAGCGGACAGGGCGAGACCCAGTACTTC

d_call: TRBD2
clone_size: -
v_call: TRBV5-1
j_call: TRBJ2-3
cdr3_aa: CASSWGTSGGIDTQYF
cdr3_nt: TGCGCCAGCAGCTGGGGGACTAGCGGGGGTATAGATACGCAGTATTTT

d_call: -
clone_size: -
v_call: TRBV7-9
j_call: TRBJ2-7
cdr3_aa: CASSLAVGVRRDEQYF
cdr3_nt: TGTGCCAGCAGCTTAGCGGTGGGAGTCCGAAGGGACGAGCAGTACTTC

d_call: TRBD1
clone_size: -
v_call: TRBV11-2
j_call: TRBJ1-2
cdr3_aa: CASSSEGAWRTF
cdr3_nt: TGTGCCAGCAGCTCCGAGGGGGCATGGAGGACCTTC